This T cell receptor beta chain was captured in a study of blood T cell repertoires in COVID-19. Study details: Sites in the United States, Italy and Spain provided acute and convalescent COVID-19 samples.

Across about two dozen US areas, participants ranged in age from roughly 18 to 95 years. Participants reported their clinical history, and cohort assignment relied on those reports. Source study methods: It was from reference gene primer amplification that nucleated cell counts were estimated. Repertoires were generated with immunoSEQ multiplex PCR, while TCRdb's copy carries only in-frame clones and drops some. V and J calls and clone size are copied from that table; D and trimming were computed from the DNA. The sample contains roughly 180,000 clones, around 82% of which appear only once. The CDR3 length is 16 residues. Germline-derived CDR1 and CDR2 are KGHSH and LQKENI. V lost 3 bases, J lost 9 bases, and 18 bases lay in between.

Sequenced: PBMCs or T cells enriched from blood (not recorded which). The sequence derives from a man aged 35 to 55 who had recovered from COVID-19. The V call is TRBV18, the J call TRBJ1-6; weak D call: TRBD1 (5 bases). CDR3 nucleotide sequence: TGTGCCAGCTCACCCTACGAGGGACGGGGGGTTTCACCCCTCCACTTT. It translates to CASSPYEGRGVSPLHF.